The source of this TCR beta chain is a study of blood T cell repertoires in COVID-19. The overall study: From the United States, Italy and Spain came samples of acute and convalescent COVID-19.

Individuals drawn from under 30 US areas were about 18 to 100 years old. In assigning cohorts, the study relied on participant-reported clinical history. In the authors' workflow: Estimates of nucleated cell counts were drawn from the amplification of reference gene primers. Method: immunoSEQ multiplex PCR; TCRdb's copy keeps in-frame clones and lacks some. V, J and clone size derive from that table, while D and trimming were established from the DNA sequence. The table has some 210,000 clones, about 84% seen once. This clonotype was obtained from a man aged 30-40 years with acute COVID-19. The sample comprised PBMCs or T cells enriched from blood (not recorded which).

CDR3 sequence reads: CASSLTSYEQYF. In DNA, the CDR3 is TGTGCCAGCAGCTTGACTAGCTACGAGCAGTACTTC. The chain has TRBV7-2 and TRBJ2-7; D might be TRBD2 (6 bases). Trimming stripped 3 bases from V and 3 bases from J, with 6 bases between. CDR1 and CDR2 from the germline V gene are SGHTA and FQGNSA. This CDR3 is built from 12 residues.